This T cell receptor (beta chain) was retrieved from a study of cytomegalovirus exposure and HLA in healthy donors. Study findings and constraints: Sequencing likely caused a cluster of highly shared sequence variants. Analysis was carried out at a later point, and it linked a missense DCLRE1C variant to TCR beta V- and J-gene trimming. Later on, an analysis tied 15,000 to 20,000 TCR beta sequences to HLA alleles at 0.05 false discovery rate.

J lost 8 bases, V lost 6 bases, and 6 bases had no gene match. Germline lookup yields CDR1 MNHNY and CDR2 SVGAGI (reference sequence). This CDR3 spans 13 amino acids. The PCR employed 60 Vbeta primers together with 13 Jbeta primers. Only in-frame clones appear in the TCRdb table, and some are missing; sequencing was by immunoSEQ multiplex PCR. This sample contains some 70,000 clones. Worth noting for this clone: Antigen specificity is unknown.

This sequence originates from a female donor in good health and CMV-seropositive. The sequenced sample consisted of PBMCs. This sequence joins TRBV6-6 and TRBJ1-4; 7 bases align to TRBD1. CDR3 nucleotides: TGTGCCAGCAGATTAGACAGGGCCGAAAAACTGTTTTTT. This codes for CASRLDRAEKLFF.